This T cell receptor (beta chain) was sequenced for a study of cytomegalovirus exposure and HLA in healthy donors. Background on the study: Across more than 350 genotyped donors, around 80% landed in the Caucasian-associated ancestry cluster. Findings and limits, study-wide: Association of a missense DCLRE1C variant with TCR beta V- and J-gene trimming was reported in a later analysis. In vitro work confirmed that a few CMV-associated chains recognize CMV antigens.

Vbeta (60) and Jbeta (13) primers were used in the PCR. The data were produced by immunoSEQ multiplex PCR, yet TCRdb's version contains in-frame clones alone and is incomplete. This repertoire shows a few hundred thousand clones, roughly 84% found once; its top ten account for more than 1.3%. A note on this clone: Its matching antigen is unknown.

The V gene's germline CDR1 is SGHKS and CDR2 YYEKEE (reference sequence). This CDR3 contains 14 residues. Trimming shortened V by 3 bases and J by 1 base, and 9 bases separated the two germline ends. This receptor was obtained from a girl aged 5-17 years in good health and CMV-seronegative. V is TRBV5-5 and J is TRBJ2-3; D might be TRBD1 (6 bases). Sequencing used PBMCs. The DNA of the CDR3 is TGTGCCAGCAGCTCGGGACACCGCACAGATACGCAGTATTTT. This encodes CASSSGHRTDTQYF. The whole variable domain, remainder taken from reference TRBV5-5 and TRBJ2-3, is DAGVTQSPTHLIKTRGQQVTLRCSPISGHKSVSWYQQVLGQGPQFIFQYYEKEERGRGNFPDRFSARQFPNYSSELNVNALLLGDSALYLCASSSGHRTDTQYFGPGTRLTVL.